These 8 T cell receptor beta chains originate from one sample sequenced in a study of blood T cells in healthy people across ages. It was with a sample-barcoded 5' primer and a J-beta primer mix that a second PCR of roughly 6 to 11 cycles was run. TCRdb fed the 5' RACE reads into MiXCR, producing one record per CDR3 protein. The top ten hold more than 6% of the sample, which has about 1.4 million distinct CDR3 sequences, around 59% seen once. The sequenced sample consisted of blood. Receptors originate from a man in his late teens or twenties in good health.

The rearrangement uses TRBV6-5 and TRBJ2-5; 7 bases align to TRBD1. The CDR3 loop spans 15 amino acids. V was clipped by 4 bases and J by 5 bases; unmatched bases: 10. Germline V gives CDR1 MNHEY, CDR2 SVGAGI. CDR3 in amino acids: CASSSGRQGVETQYF. CDR3 nucleotide sequence: TGTGCCAGCAGTTCGGGTCGACAGGGTGTGGAGACCCAGTACTTC.

In DNA form, the CDR3 reads TGTGCCAGCAGCGACGGAAGAGCAAATCAGCCCCAGCATTTT. This codes for CASSDGRANQPQHF. The V call is TRBV7-9, the J call TRBJ1-5; D not resolved. Germline assignment: CDR1 SEHNR and CDR2 FQNEAQ (reference sequence). The ends were cut back, 5 bases at V and 4 bases at J, with 12 bases in the middle. The CDR3 has 14 amino acids.

This clonotype was counted only a few times. This chain links TRBV14 with TRBJ1-1; weak D call: TRBD1 (5 bases). Trimming took 2 bases from V and 7 from J, leaving 14 bases between them. Germline V gene lookup returns CDR1 SGHDN and CDR2 FVKESK. The CDR3 is 14 residues long. The DNA for the CDR3 is TGTGCCAGCAGCCAAAGGGAGGGGATTGATGAAGCTTTCTTT. Translation gives CASSQREGIDEAFF. Filled out from reference TRBV14 and TRBJ1-1, the complete variable domain reads EAGVTQFPSHSVIEKGQTVTLRCDPISGHDNLYWYRRVMGKEIKFLLHFVKESKQDESGMPNNRFLAERTGGTYSTLKVQPAELEDSGVYFCASSQREGIDEAFFGQGTRLTVV.

J is TRBJ2-1 and V is TRBV20-1, with D perhaps TRBD1 (6 bases). Matching the DNA end better, TRBJ2-7 makes the J call doubtful. Looked up from germline, CDR1 is DFQATT and CDR2 is SNEGSKA (reference sequence). The CDR3 is made up of 11 amino acids. CDR3 region: CSASRDNEQYF. CDR3 coding DNA: TGCAGTGCTTCCAGGGACAATGAGCAGTACTTC.

This clonotype has more than one count but fewer than ten. The chain uses TRBV29-1 and TRBJ2-1; TRBD2 matches 11 bases. V lost 8 bases, J lost 3 bases, and 6 bases stayed unmatched. From germline, CDR1 is SQVTM and CDR2 ANQGSEA. This CDR3 is built from 14 residues. In nucleotides, the CDR3 is TGCAGCATTAGCGGGAGGGCCCTCTACAATGAGCAGTTCTTC. Translated, it gives CSISGRALYNEQFF.

This clonotype was seen a few times. The chain uses TRBV29-1 and TRBJ2-7; D unresolved. V was clipped by 4 bases and J by 1 base, with 8 bases between them. Per germline, CDR1 SQVTM and CDR2 ANQGSEA. The CDR3 spans 12 residues. DNA of the CDR3: TGCAGCGTTGTTGTGGGTTCCTACGAGCAGTACTTC. The encoded protein is CSVVVGSYEQYF.

The J gene is TRBJ2-4, the V gene TRBV2; perhaps D is TRBD1 or TRBD2 (5 bases each). The J call may be mistaken, given a closer DNA end match to TRBJ2-7. CDR1 SNHLY and CDR2 FYNNEI come from the germline V gene. The CDR3 runs 14 residues. The CDR3 coding sequence is TGTGCCAGCACCCTACGGGGCGGAACCTACGAGCAGTACTTC. Translation gives CASTLRGGTYEQYF.

This chain links TRBV20-1 with TRBJ2-1, with D possibly TRBD2 on 5 matching bases. The germline gives CDR1 DFQATT, CDR2 SNEGSKA (reference sequence). This CDR3 has 14 residues. Trimming took 1 base from V and 1 from J, leaving 8 bases between them. CDR3 coding DNA: TGCAGTGCTAGAGGGGGAGTGTCCTACAATGAGCAGTTCTTC. Translation: CSARGGVSYNEQFF.